This T cell receptor beta chain was captured by sequencing in a study of T-cell memory formation after mild COVID-19. The CDR3 spans 15 residues. V was pared by 6 bases and J by 0 bases, with 12 bases between. The germline gives CDR1 SNHLY, CDR2 FYNNEI. This clonotype has a handful of counts. TCRdb itself ran the 5' RACE reads through MiXCR, one entry per CDR3 protein. This table has around 190,000 distinct CDR3 sequences, around a sixth appearing once. The origin of this receptor is a man aged 18 to 35 who had mild COVID-19 (a few samples of this study predate the infection). Cell type and time point are not known. The V gene is TRBV2, the J gene TRBJ2-1; the D gene is possibly TRBD1 (5 bases). The sequencing input was PBMCs or a T cell subset sorted from them (not recorded which). The CDR3: CASRKTDSSYNEQFF. The CDR3 region has the DNA TGTGCCAGCAGAAAAACAGACAGCTCCTACAATGAGCAGTTCTTC.